Shown below are 30 T cell receptor beta chains from a single sample sequenced in a study of radiation and T cells in renal cell carcinoma (dated by TCRdb to 2018 to 2020). The meaning of the sample's time point label: blood 4 weeks post-SBRT, at nephrectomy. The sample's treatment or condition label, in plain terms: 15 Gy SBRT to primary tumor, nephrectomy 4 weeks later. Library prep was done by the immunoSEQ multiplex PCR assay. Sourced from immuneACCESS, this table was stored by TCRdb with only in-frame sequences that have V and J called. A share of the clones is absent; for the studies checked, an unresolved V gene accounts for under half, and the remainder has no known explanation. A total of approximately 65,000 clones appear in this sample, over 65% of them only once. The ten largest clonotypes hold around 6.8% of the sample. This material consisted of blood, taken from a patient whose treatment included radiotherapy and nephrectomy. The receptor set was obtained from a man between 60 and 75 years old with renal cell carcinoma.

This clone was counted only a few times. The gene calls are TRBV9 and TRBJ2-2; D is unresolved. CDR3 size: 14 residues. V lost 2 bases to trimming and J lost 0 bases, with 5 bases between them. Germline loops: CDR1 SGDLS, CDR2 YYNGEE. The DNA for the CDR3 is TGTGCCAGCAGCGTGAAGGCGAACACCGGGGAGCTGTTTTTT. As protein: CASSVKANTGELFF.

The chain is built from TRBV19 and TRBJ1-5, with 9 bases lining up with TRBD1. The CDR3 length is 16 residues. Germline trimming cut 5 bases from V and 6 bases from J; bases unmatched to any gene: 11. The germline gives CDR1 LNHDA, CDR2 SQIVND (reference sequence). CDR3 amino acids: CASSPRGQGRIQPQHF. Here the CDR3 DNA reads TGTGCCAGTAGTCCCCGGGGACAGGGTCGTATTCAGCCCCAGCATTTT.

The V call is TRBV11-2, the J call TRBJ2-1, with D possibly matching TRBD2 (5 bases). CDR3 size: 14 residues. Germline V CDR1 and CDR2: SGHAT, FQNNGV. Trimming removed 4 bases at V and 6 bases at J, with 13 bases between. This CDR3 reads CASSSLGVPNEQFF. Here the CDR3 DNA reads TGTGCCAGCAGCTCTCTGGGAGTTCCCAATGAGCAGTTCTTC.

Here the CDR3 reads CSVERDRSEQYF. In DNA form, the CDR3 reads TGCAGCGTTGAGCGGGACAGGAGCGAGCAGTACTTC. V usage is TRBV29-1 and J usage is TRBJ2-7, with TRBD1 matching over 8 bases. Germline V gene data show CDR1 as SQVTM and CDR2 as ANQGSEA. Trimming removed 3 bases from V and 6 bases from J; junction bases left unmatched: 4. This CDR3 has 12 amino acids.

A few counts support this clone. The chain uses TRBV7-2 and TRBJ2-3; D remains ambiguous. Germline V CDR1 and CDR2: SGHTA, FQGNSA. There are 16 residues in the CDR3. The germline V and J ends were trimmed by 6 bases and 5 bases, with 21 bases remaining between them. Here the CDR3 DNA reads TGTGCCAGCAGACTAAGGGTTTTTGGTTGGGTAGATACGCAGTATTTT. The encoded protein is CASRLRVFGWVDTQYF. Complete variable domain (other parts from reference TRBV7-2 and TRBJ2-3): GAGVSQSPSNKVTEKGKDVELRCDPISGHTALYWYRQSLGQGLEFLIYFQGNSAPDKSGLPSDRFSAERTGGSVSTLTIQRTQQEDSAVYLCASRLRVFGWVDTQYFGPGTRLTVL.

The chain has TRBV7-3 and TRBJ2-5; the D call may be TRBD1 or TRBD2 (6 bases each). Germline-derived CDR1 and CDR2 are SGHTA and FQGTGA. The CDR3 length is 13 residues. Trimming left V 5 bases short and J 5 bases short, with 12 bases between. This CDR3 reads CASSPHGGETQYF. CDR3 DNA: TGTGCCAGCAGCCCTCACGGGGGCGAGACCCAGTACTTC.

The rearrangement links TRBV5-1 to TRBJ2-2; no reliable D call. Deletions cut 0 bases from V and 2 bases from J, with 11 bases between. The CDR3 extends over 16 amino acids. CDR1 SGHRS and CDR2 YFSETQ come from the germline V gene. CDR3 nucleotides: TGCGCCAGCAGCTTGGATGTGGCGGCTAACACCGGGGAGCTGTTTTTT. Its protein is CASSLDVAANTGELFF.

A word on this clone: The sample contains more than one DNA sequence encoding this CDR3. The chain employs TRBV15 and TRBJ2-5; 9 nucleotides line up with TRBD1. The germline V gene has CDR1 LNHNV and CDR2 YYDKDF (reference sequence). The CDR3 loop spans 14 amino acids. The V gene end was trimmed by 3 bases and the J gene end by 3 bases; junction bases not matched to a gene: 2. CDR3 coding DNA: TGTGCCACCAGCAGGGGACAGGGTGAAGAGACCCAGTACTTC. Translated, it gives CATSRGQGEETQYF.

This clone was detected a few times. The chain has TRBV19 and TRBJ2-3; D is unresolved. Per the germline V gene, CDR1 is LNHDA and CDR2 is SQIVND (reference sequence). The CDR3 runs to 12 residues. Trimming removed 5 bases at V and 4 bases at J, with 7 bases between. CDR3 loop: CASSGGADTQYF. The CDR3 bases are TGTGCCAGTAGTGGTGGGGCAGATACGCAGTATTTT.

The chain uses TRBV27 and TRBJ1-3, with D possibly matching TRBD1 (6 bases). Looked up from germline, CDR1 is MNHEY and CDR2 is SMNVEV (reference sequence). With 2 bases removed from V and 3 bases from J, the gap between germline ends came to 8 bases. The CDR3 spans 14 residues. The CDR3 sequence is CASSLHRDGNTIYF. In DNA form, the CDR3 reads TGTGCCAGCAGTTTACACAGGGATGGAAACACCATATATTTT.

V usage is TRBV10-2 and J usage is TRBJ2-2; D assignment may be TRBD1 or TRBD2 (5 bases each). The CDR3 spans 12 residues. Looked up from germline, CDR1 is WSHSY and CDR2 is SAAADI. V was pared by 2 bases and J by 10 bases, with 8 bases between. The DNA of the CDR3 is TGCGCCAGCAGTGAGGTCGGGGCGGAGCTGTTTTTT. It is translated as CASSEVGAELFF.

CDR3 region: CASSRVGGAPYNEQFF. For the CDR3, the DNA is TGTGCCAGCAGCCGAGTCGGTGGTGCGCCCTACAATGAGCAGTTCTTC. This rearrangement joins TRBV7-9 to TRBJ2-1, with D hard to call. The CDR3 spans 16 residues. CDR1 and CDR2 from the germline V gene are SEHNR and FQNEAQ (reference sequence). V shed 5 bases and J shed 2 bases, with 16 bases lying between them. Filled out from reference TRBV7-9 and TRBJ2-1, the complete variable domain reads DTGVSQNPRHKITKRGQNVTFRCDPISEHNRLYWYRQTLGQGPEFLTYFQNEAQLEKSRLLSDRFSAERPKGSFSTLEIQRTEQGDSAMYLCASSRVGGAPYNEQFFGPGTRLTVL.

This chain connects TRBV7-7 to TRBJ2-1; D gene ambiguous. The ends were cut back, 5 bases at V and 8 bases at J, with 16 bases in the middle. CDR1 is SSHAT and CDR2 is FNYEAQ in the germline V gene (reference sequence). This CDR3 comprises 14 residues. DNA of the CDR3: TGTGCCAGCAGCCCTGGATCCACACCGCATGAGCAGTTCTTC. It encodes CASSPGSTPHEQFF.

In its sample, this clone was seen once. The chain combines TRBV30 with TRBJ1-2, with D hard to call. Germline CDR1 is GTSNPN and CDR2 is SVGIG (reference sequence). The CDR3 totals 14 residues. The CDR3 sequence is CAAYPGGSNYGYTF. CDR3 in DNA: TGTGCTGCATACCCCGGAGGATCTAACTATGGCTACACCTTC.

The sample holds a few counts of this clone. V gene TRBV6-5 combines with J gene TRBJ1-6; no definite D call. Germline V lookup: CDR1 MNHEY, CDR2 SVGAGI. The CDR3 sequence is 13 residues long. V lost 0 bases and J 9 bases, leaving 6 bases between the germline ends. The CDR3 DNA reads TGTGCCAGCAGTTACTCGTTCGGTTCACCCCTCCACTTT. Protein sequence: CASSYSFGSPLHF.

This sequence joins TRBV6-6 and TRBJ1-1; D is unresolved. V was trimmed by 5 bases and J by 8 bases, leaving 9 bases between them. The V gene's germline CDR1 is MNHNY and CDR2 SVGAGI (reference sequence). The CDR3 is 11 amino acids. CDR3 residues: CASSPAAEAFF. The CDR3 bases are TGTGCCAGCAGTCCGGCCGCGGAAGCTTTCTTT.

The genes are TRBV7-8 and TRBJ2-3; the D gene is possibly TRBD2 (6 bases). Germline V gene data show CDR1 as SGHVS and CDR2 as FQNEAQ. Trimming shortened V by 3 bases and J by 5 bases, and 12 bases separated the two germline ends. This CDR3 has 14 residues. CDR3 DNA: TGTGCCAGCAGCTTCCGCGGGGCGAGAGATACGCAGTATTTT. Its protein is CASSFRGARDTQYF.

The J gene is TRBJ2-2, the V gene TRBV7-6; no reliable D call. This CDR3 has 15 residues. The germline V and J ends were trimmed by 2 bases and 0 bases, with 7 bases remaining between them. Germline values: CDR1 SGHVS, CDR2 FNYEAQ. DNA of the CDR3: TGTGCCAGCAGCTTATCGCAAGCGAACACCGGGGAGCTGTTTTTT. This gives the protein CASSLSQANTGELFF.

The chain has TRBV15 and TRBJ1-1, with no clear D. V dropped 0 bases and J dropped 1 base, with 9 bases sitting between them. The CDR3 consists of 15 residues. In germline, CDR1 is LNHNV, CDR2 YYDKDF (reference sequence). CDR3 loop: CATSRDTEKNTEAFF. CDR3 coding DNA: TGTGCCACCAGCAGAGATACAGAAAAGAACACTGAAGCTTTCTTT.

The rearrangement links TRBV7-9 to TRBJ1-2; D call uncertain. V lost 8 bases and J lost 0, with 16 bases in between. The CDR3 extends over 15 amino acids. From germline, CDR1 is SEHNR and CDR2 FQNEAQ (reference sequence). The CDR3, as DNA: TGTGCCAGCGCCGGGCGGGTTTTAGCTAACTATGGCTACACCTTC. It is translated as CASAGRVLANYGYTF.

V is TRBV9 and J is TRBJ2-3; D gene uncertain. Germline assignment: CDR1 SGDLS and CDR2 YYNGEE. The CDR3 is 12 amino acids. Trimming took 4 bases from V and 4 from J, leaving 7 bases between them. The CDR3 DNA follows: TGTGCCAGCAGCTGGAGCGCAGATACGCAGTATTTT. It translates to CASSWSADTQYF.

The genes are TRBV6-9 and TRBJ2-2; a possible D gene is TRBD2 (7 bases). Trimming stripped 6 bases from V and 6 bases from J, with 14 bases between. This CDR3 spans 14 amino acids. From germline, CDR1 is MNHGY and CDR2 SVAAGI. The CDR3 is CASSPSGGAGELFF. The CDR3 nucleotides are TGTGCCAGCAGCCCATCGGGGGGCGCCGGGGAGCTGTTTTTT.

For this clone: At one of its ends the junction is not consistent with the germline gene, which may arise from a read error. The rearrangement links TRBV2 to TRBJ1-5; D remains unclear. The CDR3 covers 15 residues. Germline CDR1 reads SNHLY; CDR2 reads FYNNEI. Here the CDR3 reads CASREGDFSNQPQHF. CDR3 DNA sequence: TGTGCCAGCAGGGAAGGAGATTTTAGCAATCAGCCCCAGCATTTT.

V and J are TRBV7-6 and TRBJ1-3; no definite D call. The CDR3 runs 14 residues. Trimming pared 5 bases from V and 2 bases from J, leaving 10 bases between. Germline assignment: CDR1 SGHVS and CDR2 FNYEAQ. CDR3 sequence reads: CASSPSSPGNTIYF. The CDR3 region has the DNA TGTGCCAGCAGCCCCTCGTCCCCTGGAAACACCATATATTTT.

This clone appeared once. CDR3 DNA: TGCGCCAGCAGCCAAGATCCAGCGGGAGGGGAGACCCAGTACTTC. Translated: CASSQDPAGGETQYF. The chain carries TRBV4-1 and TRBJ2-5; 10 bases map to TRBD2. This CDR3 is built from 15 residues. Germline V CDR1 and CDR2: MGHRA, YSYEKL. Losses at the gene ends were 0 bases for V and 5 bases for J; bases not matched to a gene: 3.

The genes are TRBV7-2 and TRBJ2-3; 11 bases agree with TRBD2. CDR3 length: 15 residues. CDR1 is SGHTA, CDR2 FQGNSA, per germline. J was trimmed by 6 bases and V by 2 bases; bases with no gene match: 4. The CDR3 loop reads CASSLNSGGADTQYF. The CDR3 nucleotides read TGTGCCAGCAGCTTAAATAGCGGGGGGGCCGATACGCAGTATTTT.

The chain combines TRBV2 with TRBJ2-2; tentative D call: TRBD2 (5 bases). V was shortened by 8 bases and J by 5 bases, with 21 bases between the two germline ends. The CDR3 has 16 amino acids. Per germline, CDR1 SNHLY and CDR2 FYNNEI. The CDR3 DNA sequence: TGTGCCAGCCAAATCACGGCGGGTTCTGGTACCGGGGAGCTGTTTTTT. Translating gives CASQITAGSGTGELFF.

The J gene is TRBJ1-5, the V gene TRBV4-1; TRBD1 is a possible D gene (6 bases). V lost 1 base to trimming and J lost 0 bases, with 10 bases between them. The CDR3 has 16 residues. The germline CDR1 and CDR2 sequences are MGHRA and YSYEKL. The CDR3 DNA reads TGCGCCAGCAGCCAAGCGGACAGTGATAGCAATCAGCCCCAGCATTTT. Translated, it gives CASSQADSDSNQPQHF.

The chain joins TRBV4-3 to TRBJ1-5; TRBD1 might be the D (5 bases). The V and J ends lost 3 bases and 0 bases respectively, with 27 bases between them. In germline, CDR1 is LGHNA, CDR2 YSLEER. The CDR3 loop spans 21 amino acids. The CDR3 sequence is CASSHARLPSGGRASNQPQHF. DNA of the CDR3: TGCGCCAGCAGCCACGCTAGGCTTCCGTCCGGGGGTAGGGCTAGCAATCAGCCCCAGCATTTT.

This chain uses TRBV6-1 with TRBJ1-4; D may be TRBD1 (6 bases). V shed 5 bases and J shed 7 bases, with 8 bases lying between them. The germline V gene has CDR1 MNHNS and CDR2 SASEGT. The length of the CDR3 is 12 residues. The CDR3 DNA is TGTGCCAGCAGTCGGACAGCTGAAAAACTGTTTTTT. Encoded protein: CASSRTAEKLFF.